The TCR beta chain under discussion was sequenced for a study of T-cell reconstitution after alpha-beta-depleted transplantation in children. Findings and caveats of the study: Approximately two months post-transplant, alpha-beta T cells reportedly originated from several hundred expanded graft clones. T-cell counts and diversity at one year following transplant were attributed mainly to newly produced T cells. High day-60 TCRbeta diversity in some patients came from surviving recipient T cells and thymic progenitors.

The CDR3 runs 14 residues. V was trimmed by 6 bases and J by 1 base, leaving 13 bases between them. Germline CDR1 DFQATT, CDR2 SNEGSKA (reference sequence). Unique molecular identifiers tagged the TCRbeta library. One entry per CDR3 protein results from TCRdb running MiXCR on the PCR reads. The sample comprises about 600,000 distinct CDR3 sequences, roughly 23% of which are singletons, and 13% to 15% rests with the top ten. This clonotype was seen ten or more times. Its matching antigen is unknown. This clonotype was obtained from a boy under two years old who had a stem cell transplant for acute myeloid leukemia, so the T cells may come from the graft donor. J is TRBJ2-1 and V is TRBV20-1; D ambiguous. The source was PBMCs, mostly from graft donor cells, collected 360 days after TCRalphabeta/CD19-depleted stem cell transplant. The CDR3 loop reads CSAWSGLSYNEQFF. CDR3 DNA sequence: TGCAGTGCCTGGTCCGGGCTTTCCTACAATGAGCAGTTCTTC.